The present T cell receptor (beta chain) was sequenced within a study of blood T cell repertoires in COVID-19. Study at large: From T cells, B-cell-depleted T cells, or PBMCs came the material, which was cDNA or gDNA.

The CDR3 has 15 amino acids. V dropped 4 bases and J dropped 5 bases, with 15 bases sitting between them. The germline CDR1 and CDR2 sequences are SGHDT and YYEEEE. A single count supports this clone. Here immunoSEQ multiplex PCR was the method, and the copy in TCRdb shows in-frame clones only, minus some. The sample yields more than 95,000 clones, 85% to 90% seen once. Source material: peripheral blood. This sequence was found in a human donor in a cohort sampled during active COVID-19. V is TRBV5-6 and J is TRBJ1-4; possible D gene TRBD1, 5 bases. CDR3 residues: CASSPTGRGNEKLFF. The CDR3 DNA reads TGTGCCAGCAGCCCCACGGGGCGGGGGAATGAAAAACTGTTTTTT.